The rows below give T cell receptor beta chains drawn from one sample of a study of memory CD4+ T cells and cytomegalovirus serostatus. The data were produced by immunoSEQ multiplex PCR, yet TCRdb's version contains in-frame clones alone and is incomplete. The table has tens of thousands of clones, around 81% seen once; the top ten hold 1.5% to 2%. Sequenced sample: memory CD4+ T cells from blood. These receptor sequences come from an adult in good health and CMV-seronegative. The CDR3 runs from the conserved cysteine through the conserved F or W. A D gene is named only where the DNA matches it firmly. The listing skips clone size in some rows; elsewhere it reads once, few, many or a size class.

TRBV6-5,.,.,TRBJ2-3,TGTGCCAGCCGGGGCCTTCGCACAGATACGCAGTATTTT,CASRGLRTDTQYF
TRBV7-8,few,TRBD1,TRBJ2-2,TGTGCCAGCAGCTCCGACAGGGGGCTCACCGGGGAGCTGTTTTTT,CASSSDRGLTGELFF
TRBV7-2,.,.,TRBJ1-2,TGTGCCAGCAGCTTACCGTCAGGATGGGCGAGTGGTGGCTACACCTTC,CASSLPSGWASGGYTF
TRBV6-5,.,TRBD1,TRBJ1-5,TGTGCCAGCGGGACAGGGAGCACCCAGCCCCAGCATTTT,CASGTGSTQPQHF
TRBV18,.,TRBD1,TRBJ2-1,TGTGCCAGCTCACCCCGCTTGACAGGGACCGATGAGCAGTTCTTC,CASSPRLTGTDEQFF
TRBV19,.,.,TRBJ2-7,TGTGCCACCAAAAGCGACGGGGCAGGGGCCTACGAGCAGTACTTC,CATKSDGAGAYEQYF
TRBV5-6,.,.,TRBJ1-1,TGTGCCAGCAGCTCCCTTGCGGGGGTGAGGAACACTGAAGCTTTCTTT,CASSSLAGVRNTEAFF
TRBV7-2,.,.,TRBJ1-4,TGTGCCAGCAGCCTTGAGCTAGGGGAAAAACTGTTTTTT,CASSLELGEKLFF
TRBV18,.,TRBD2,TRBJ2-2,TGTGCCAGCTCAGCTCTAGCGGGGGAACAGACCGGGGAGCTGTTTTTT,CASSALAGEQTGELFF
TRBV6-5,.,.,TRBJ2-7,TGTGCCAGCAGTTACACAGGGATCGCCTACGAGCAGTACTTC,CASSYTGIAYEQYF
TRBV28,.,.,TRBJ1-4,TGTGCCAGCAGTTTATTTGTCGATGAAAAACTGTTTTTT,CASSLFVDEKLFF
TRBV21-1,.,.,TRBJ1-5,TGTGCCAGCAGCAAAGCGCAGGACAGGCGCAATCAGCCCCAGCATTTT,CASSKAQDRRNQPQHF
TRBV9,.,TRBD2,TRBJ2-1,TGTGCCAGCAGCCTTCGGACTAGCCCGAGCTCCTACAATGAGCAGTTCTTC,CASSLRTSPSSYNEQFF
TRBV28,.,TRBD1,TRBJ2-7,TGTGCCAGCACCGAGACAGGGTACGAGCAGTACTTC,CASTETGYEQYF
TRBV7-2,.,.,TRBJ1-1,TGTGCCAGCAGCTTAGATCAGGGGTACGACACTGAAGCTTTCTTT,CASSLDQGYDTEAFF
TRBV7-7,.,TRBD2,TRBJ2-5,TGTGCTAGCAGCAGGAGCGGGGCCCGGGAGACCCAGTACTTC,CASSRSGARETQYF
TRBV5-1,.,.,TRBJ2-3,TGCGCCAGCAGCTTGGTTCTCGGTGGGAGCACAGATACGCAGTATTTT,CASSLVLGGSTDTQYF
TRBV18,.,.,TRBJ1-3,TGTGCCAGCTCCCCCCTGGGCAGAAGCTCTGGAAACACCATATATTTT,CASSPLGRSSGNTIYF
TRBV7-2,few,.,TRBJ2-3,TGTGCCAGCAGCCCCCTATGGTCGGGAAAGAGCACAGATACGCAGTATTTT,CASSPLWSGKSTDTQYF
TRBV11-1,.,TRBD1,TRBJ1-2,TGTGCCAGCAGCCGAAGCCGGGACAGGTTCAACTATGGCTACACCTTC,CASSRSRDRFNYGYTF
TRBV11-2,.,.,TRBJ2-5,TGTGCCAGCAGCTCCGGACAGCCACAAGAGACCCAGTACTTC,CASSSGQPQETQYF
TRBV30,once,TRBD1,TRBJ1-2,TGTGCCTGGAGGCGACCTCAGGGGGTAGAGGGCTACACCTTC,CAWRRPQGVEGYTF
TRBV4-3,few,.,TRBJ1-1,TGCGCCAGCAGCCAAGCCCCCGCTCGAGCGGCCATGAACACTGAAGCTTTCTTT,CASSQAPARAAMNTEAFF
TRBV19,.,TRBD1,TRBJ2-2,TGTGCCAGTAGTAGGGCAGGGGGTAGTACCGGGGAGCTGTTTTTT,CASSRAGGSTGELFF
TRBV5-1,.,.,TRBJ2-7,TGCGCCAGCAGCGTTGGTATGGTCCCACGGGCGTACGAGCAGTACTTC,CASSVGMVPRAYEQYF
TRBV2,.,TRBD1,TRBJ1-5,TGTGCCAGCAGTGTAGGCAGTTGGACAGGGGATGAAGAGCAGCCCCAGCATTTT,CASSVGSWTGDEEQPQHF
TRBV7-8,.,.,TRBJ2-7,TGTGCCAGCAGCCGAGATGGGGTTATGAGCGAGCAGTACTTC,CASSRDGVMSEQYF
TRBV11-2,.,TRBD1,TRBJ2-6,TGTGCCAGCAGCTCACAGGGGTTCGGTGGGGCCAACGTCCTGACTTTC,CASSSQGFGGANVLTF
TRBV18,.,.,TRBJ2-3,TGTGCCAGCTCACCATCGGATACGCAGTATTTT,CASSPSDTQYF
TRBV7-2,.,TRBD1,TRBJ1-4,TGTGCCAGCAGCACCGGGACAGGGAATGAAAAACTGTTTTTT,CASSTGTGNEKLFF
TRBV27,.,TRBD1,TRBJ1-1,TGTGCCAGCAGCCCACTCCCGGGGACAGGAGGAGCTTTCTTT,CASSPLPGTGGAFF
TRBV10-3,.,.,TRBJ2-5,TGTGCCATCAGTGAGTCGGGGGAAGGGGGAGAGACCCAGTACTTC,CAISESGEGGETQYF
TRBV5-1,.,.,TRBJ2-7,TGCGCCAGCAGCTTGCTCCCCGGACGGGACGAGCAGTACTTC,CASSLLPGRDEQYF
TRBV27,.,TRBD1,TRBJ2-3,TGTGCCAGCAGTTGGGGGGACAGGGGCACAGATACGCAGTATTTT,CASSWGDRGTDTQYF
TRBV28,.,.,TRBJ2-2,TGTGCCAGCAGCAGAACGGGCCCGAGCACCGGGGAGCTGTTTTTT,CASSRTGPSTGELFF
TRBV25-1,.,.,TRBJ1-3,TGTGCCAGCAGTACGGGATTGGAGGGAAACACCATATATTTT,CASSTGLEGNTIYF
TRBV28,.,TRBD1,TRBJ1-3,TGTGCCAGCAGATTGAACAGGGGTGAAGTGTCGTTGTCTGGAAACACCATATATTTT,CASRLNRGEVSLSGNTIYF
TRBV5-4,.,.,TRBJ1-4,TGTGCCAGCAGCACCAACAGAGCAACTAATGAAAAACTGTTTTTT,CASSTNRATNEKLFF
TRBV7-8,.,.,TRBJ2-7,TGTGCCAGCAGCTTCACGAGCTCCTACGAGCAGTACTTC,CASSFTSSYEQYF
TRBV18,few,TRBD1,TRBJ1-2,TGTGCCAGCTCACCCAATCAGGGGGGAGCTAACTATGGCTACACCTTC,CASSPNQGGANYGYTF
TRBV11-2,few,TRBD2,TRBJ2-7,TGTGCCAGCAGCTTAGATAAACTAGCGGGAGCGGACGAGCAGTACTTC,CASSLDKLAGADEQYF
TRBV4-3,.,TRBD2,TRBJ2-3,TGCGCCAGCAGCCAAAAGATTATGACTAGCCCCCAGACAGATACGCAGTATTTT,CASSQKIMTSPQTDTQYF
TRBV29-1,few,TRBD1,TRBJ1-1,TGCAGCCCTCCCGGGACAGGGAGATTGAACACTGAAGCTTTCTTT,CSPPGTGRLNTEAFF
TRBV30,.,.,TRBJ1-1,TGTGCCTGGTGGGGCGGACGAAACACTGAAGCTTTCTTT,CAWWGGRNTEAFF
TRBV7-2,.,TRBD1,TRBJ2-7,TGTGCCAGCAGCTACTCAGGGGGAACTACCTACGAGCAGTACTTC,CASSYSGGTTYEQYF
TRBV4-3,.,TRBD1,TRBJ2-1,TGCGCCAGCAGCCGCGGACAGGGCTACAATGAGCAGTTCTTC,CASSRGQGYNEQFF
TRBV19,.,.,TRBJ1-2,TGTGCCAGTAGTTATGTCGGGGCGGTCTATGGCTACACCTTC,CASSYVGAVYGYTF
TRBV11-2,once,.,TRBJ2-7,TGTGCCAGCAGCTGGGGACTGGGACACCTCTACGAGCAGTACTTC,CASSWGLGHLYEQYF
TRBV4-3,.,.,TRBJ1-3,TGCGCCAGCAGCCAAGCCCCTGGGTCCGGAAACACCATATATTTT,CASSQAPGSGNTIYF
TRBV15,.,.,TRBJ1-1,TGTGCCACCAGCAGAGATAGGGGTTATCGGGAGGGTTTCTTT,CATSRDRGYREGFF
TRBV14,.,.,TRBJ1-6,TGTGCCAGCAGCCCTTGGACGGTTACATATAATTCACCCCTCCACTTT,CASSPWTVTYNSPLHF
TRBV7-6,.,.,TRBJ2-3,TGTGCCAGCAGCTTAGGGAGACGCCTCGATACGCAGTATTTT,CASSLGRRLDTQYF
TRBV10-3,.,.,TRBJ1-3,TGTGCCACCCTAGGGGGGAGCGGAAACACCATATATTTT,CATLGGSGNTIYF
TRBV6-1,.,.,TRBJ2-2,TGTGCCAGCAGTGAAGTAATGGGATTGAGCGGGGAGCTGTTTTTT,CASSEVMGLSGELFF
TRBV9,.,.,TRBJ2-2,TGTGCCAGCAGCGCCGCCCGGGTAACCGGGGAGCTGTTTTTT,CASSAARVTGELFF
TRBV7-9,.,TRBD1,TRBJ1-2,TGTGCCAGCAGCTCCGGGACAGGGCGAGGTTATGGCTACACCTTC,CASSSGTGRGYGYTF
TRBV4-2,.,.,TRBJ2-2,TGTGCCAGCAGCCAAGGGGATAGCGCGTACACCGGGGAGCTGTTTTTT,CASSQGDSAYTGELFF
TRBV19,.,TRBD1,TRBJ1-2,TGTGCCAGTAGTTCCCGAGCGATTACAGGGGTAGTAAGAGGCTACACCTTC,CASSSRAITGVVRGYTF